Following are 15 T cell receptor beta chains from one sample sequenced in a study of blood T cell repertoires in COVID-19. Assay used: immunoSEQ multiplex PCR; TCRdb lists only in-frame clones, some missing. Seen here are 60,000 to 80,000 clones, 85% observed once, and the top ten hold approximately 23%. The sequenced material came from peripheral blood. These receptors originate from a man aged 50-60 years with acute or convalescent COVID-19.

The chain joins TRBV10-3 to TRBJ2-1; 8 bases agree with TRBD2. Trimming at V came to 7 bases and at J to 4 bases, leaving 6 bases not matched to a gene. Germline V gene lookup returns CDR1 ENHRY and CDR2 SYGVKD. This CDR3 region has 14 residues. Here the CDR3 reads CAIIGGGMYNEQFF. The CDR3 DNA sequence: TGTGCCATCATCGGCGGGGGGATGTACAATGAGCAGTTCTTC.

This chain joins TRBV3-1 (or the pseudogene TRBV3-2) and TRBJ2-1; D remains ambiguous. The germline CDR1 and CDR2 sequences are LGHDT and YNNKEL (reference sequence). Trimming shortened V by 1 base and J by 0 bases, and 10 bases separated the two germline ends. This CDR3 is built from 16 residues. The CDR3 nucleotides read TGTGCCAGCAGCCAAGGACGGTACAGCTCCTACAATGAGCAGTTCTTC. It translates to CASSQGRYSSYNEQFF.

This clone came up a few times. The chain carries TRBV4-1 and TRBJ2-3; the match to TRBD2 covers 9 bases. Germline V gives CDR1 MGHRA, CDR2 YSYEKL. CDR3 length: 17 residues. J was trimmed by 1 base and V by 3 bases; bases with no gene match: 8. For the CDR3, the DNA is TGCGCCAGCAGCCACACGGGCTGGACTAGCGGCACAGATACGCAGTATTTT. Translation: CASSHTGWTSGTDTQYF.

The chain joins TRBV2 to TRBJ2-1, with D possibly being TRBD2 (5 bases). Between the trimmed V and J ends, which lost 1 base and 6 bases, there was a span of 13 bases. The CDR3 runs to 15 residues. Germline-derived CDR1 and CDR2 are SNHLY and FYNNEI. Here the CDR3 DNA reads TGTGCCAGCAGTGAAGAAGTCAGTCGGGGCAATGAGCAGTTCTTC. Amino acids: CASSEEVSRGNEQFF.

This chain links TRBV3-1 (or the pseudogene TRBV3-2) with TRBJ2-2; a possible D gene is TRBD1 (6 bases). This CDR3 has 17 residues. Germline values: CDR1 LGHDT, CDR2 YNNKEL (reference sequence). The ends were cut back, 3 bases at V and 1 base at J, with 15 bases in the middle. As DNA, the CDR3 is TGTGCCAGCAGCCACGACAGACACAGGGAGAACACCGGGGAGCTGTTTTTT. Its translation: CASSHDRHRENTGELFF.

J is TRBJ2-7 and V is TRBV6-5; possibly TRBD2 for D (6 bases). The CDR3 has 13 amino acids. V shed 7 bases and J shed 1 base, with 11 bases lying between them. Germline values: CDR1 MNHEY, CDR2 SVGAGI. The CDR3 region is CASNRDSSYEQYF. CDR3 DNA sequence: TGTGCCAGCAACCGGGACTCATCCTACGAGCAGTACTTC.

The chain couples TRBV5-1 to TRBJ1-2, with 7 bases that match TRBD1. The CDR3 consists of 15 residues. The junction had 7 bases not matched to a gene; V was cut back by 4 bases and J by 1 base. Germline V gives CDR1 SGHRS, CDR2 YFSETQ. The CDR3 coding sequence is TGCGCCAGCAGCCAAACAGGGGCGCGTAACTATGGCTACACCTTC. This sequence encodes CASSQTGARNYGYTF.

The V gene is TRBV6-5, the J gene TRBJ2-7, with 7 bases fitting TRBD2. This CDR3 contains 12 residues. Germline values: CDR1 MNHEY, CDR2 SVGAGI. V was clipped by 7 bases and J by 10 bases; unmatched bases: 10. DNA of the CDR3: TGTGCCAGCAAGTTGGGGGGGGGTGGCCAGTACGTC. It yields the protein CASKLGGGGQYV.

The CDR3 loop is CASSLTAGNHYGYTF. The CDR3 region has the DNA TGTGCCAGCAGCTTAACGGCAGGGAATCACTATGGCTACACCTTC. The chain recombines TRBV7-2 with TRBJ1-2; tentatively, D is TRBD1 (5 bases). The CDR3 sequence is 15 residues long. The germline V and J ends were trimmed by 2 bases and 3 bases, with 13 bases remaining between them. CDR1 SGHTA and CDR2 FQGNSA come from the germline V gene.

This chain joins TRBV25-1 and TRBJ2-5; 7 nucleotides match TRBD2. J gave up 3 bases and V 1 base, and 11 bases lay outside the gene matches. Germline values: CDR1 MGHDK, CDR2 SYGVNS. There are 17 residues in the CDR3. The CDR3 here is CASSESSLASGKETQYF. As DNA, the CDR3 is TGTGCCAGCAGTGAATCGAGCTTGGCTAGCGGTAAAGAGACCCAGTACTTC.

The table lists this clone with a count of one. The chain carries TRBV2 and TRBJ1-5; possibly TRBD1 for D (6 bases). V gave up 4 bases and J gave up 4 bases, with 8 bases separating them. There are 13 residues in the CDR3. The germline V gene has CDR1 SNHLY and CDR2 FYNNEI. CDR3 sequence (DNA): TGTGCCAGCAGTGGCAGGGGAAATCAGCCCCAGCATTTT. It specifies CASSGRGNQPQHF.

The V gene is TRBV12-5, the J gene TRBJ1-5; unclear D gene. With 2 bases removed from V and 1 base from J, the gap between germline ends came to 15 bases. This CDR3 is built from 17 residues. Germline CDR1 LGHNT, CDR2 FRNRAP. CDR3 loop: CASGLTWPRGSNQPQHF. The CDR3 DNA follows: TGTGCTAGTGGTTTGACTTGGCCCCGGGGAAGCAATCAGCCCCAGCATTTT.

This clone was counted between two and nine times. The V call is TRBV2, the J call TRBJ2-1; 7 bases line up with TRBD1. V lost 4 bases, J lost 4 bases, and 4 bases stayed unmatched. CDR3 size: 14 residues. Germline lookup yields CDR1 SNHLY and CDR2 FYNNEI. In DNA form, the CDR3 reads TGTGCCAGCAGTGTGATACAGGGGTACAATGAGCAGTTCTTC. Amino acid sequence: CASSVIQGYNEQFF.

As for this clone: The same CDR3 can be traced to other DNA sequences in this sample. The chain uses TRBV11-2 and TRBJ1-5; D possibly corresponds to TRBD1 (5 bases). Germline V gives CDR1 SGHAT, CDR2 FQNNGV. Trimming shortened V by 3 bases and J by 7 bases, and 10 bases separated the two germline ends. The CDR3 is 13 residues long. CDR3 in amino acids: CASSLMGGQPQHF. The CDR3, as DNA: TGTGCCAGCAGCTTGATGGGGGGGCAGCCCCAGCATTTT.

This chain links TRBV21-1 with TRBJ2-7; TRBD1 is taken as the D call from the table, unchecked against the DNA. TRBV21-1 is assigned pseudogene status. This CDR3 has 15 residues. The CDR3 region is CASSLSLGNSYEQYF. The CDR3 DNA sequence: TGTGCCAGCAGCCTGTCCTTGGGCAACTCCTACGAGCAGTACTTC.